The clone carrying this TCR beta chain was seen a handful of times. The antigen remains unidentified. The sample belongs to a study of cytomegalovirus exposure and HLA in healthy donors. Regarding the study as a whole: Donors were assumed by presence/absence analyses to have roughly uniform sequencing depth.

Vbeta (60) and Jbeta (13) primers were used in the PCR. Sequencing was performed with immunoSEQ multiplex PCR; in TCRdb, only in-frame clones are kept and a portion is missing. Seen here are about 170,000 clones, around 84% observed once, and the top ten hold 1%. Specimen: PBMCs. The TCR was taken from a boy between 2 and 10 years old in good health and CMV-seronegative.

The CDR3 region has the DNA TGCGCCAGCAGTTCTGAGACAGGCCTCACCGGGGAGCTGTTTTTT. Translation gives CASSSETGLTGELFF. This sequence joins TRBV10-1 and TRBJ2-2, with D possibly being TRBD1 (6 bases). Germline CDR1 and CDR2: WNHNN and SYGVQD (reference sequence). CDR3 length: 15 residues. Trimming pared 5 bases from V and 4 bases from J, leaving 14 bases between.